This is a list of T cell receptor beta chains from one sample in a study of T cell changes during pregnancy in multiple sclerosis. Only in-frame clones appear in the TCRdb table, and some are missing; sequencing was by immunoSEQ multiplex PCR. The sample holds about 41,000 clones; around 91% are singletons and the top ten take less than 12%. The source was CD8+ T cells from peripheral blood mononuclear cells, collected in the first trimester of pregnancy. These receptors were collected from a female donor with multiple sclerosis, enrolled in a pregnancy study. Both conserved end residues are part of each CDR3. D genes are given only for firm matches. Some rows have no size entry. The others give once, few or many, or a class for an expanded clone.

v_gene	j_gene	abundance	d_gene	CDR3aa	CDR3nt
TRBV9	TRBJ2-7	.	TRBD2	CASSPHAREGLSEQYF	TGTGCCAGCAGCCCCCACGCCCGGGAGGGTTTATCCGAGCAGTACTTC
TRBV27	TRBJ2-1	.	.	CASSLGGSGGNEQFF	TGTGCCAGCAGTTTAGGGGGCTCGGGTGGCAATGAGCAGTTCTTC
TRBV7-2	TRBJ2-1	.	.	CASSLGGRGNEQFF	TGTGCCAGCAGCTTAGGGGGCAGGGGCAATGAGCAGTTCTTC
TRBV30	TRBJ1-5	.	TRBD1	CAWSVWTGENYGNQPQHF	TGTGCCTGGAGTGTGTGGACAGGGGAAAATTATGGCAATCAGCCCCAGCATTTT
TRBV5-1	TRBJ2-1	.	.	CASSLWRGNNEQFF	TGCGCCAGCAGCTTGTGGCGGGGAAATAATGAGCAGTTCTTC
TRBV27	TRBJ1-1	few	TRBD1	CASSLSRTGVNTEAFF	TGTGCCAGCAGTTTATCCAGGACAGGGGTGAACACTGAAGCTTTCTTT
TRBV4-3	TRBJ1-4	.	.	CASSQEGRTATNEKLFF	TGCGCCAGCAGCCAAGAGGGGCGGACAGCAACTAATGAAAAACTGTTTTTT
TRBV9	TRBJ2-5	once	TRBD1	CASSARGGSETQYF	TGTGCCAGCAGCGCCCGAGGGGGCTCGGAGACCCAGTACTTC
TRBV5-4	TRBJ2-5	.	.	CASSLEGVGETQYF	TGTGCCAGCAGCTTGGAGGGGGTTGGGGAGACCCAGTACTTC
TRBV5-5	TRBJ2-1	.	TRBD1	CASSPGQGNQEQFF	TGTGCCAGCAGTCCGGGACAGGGTAATCAAGAGCAGTTCTTC
TRBV19	TRBJ2-1	.	TRBD2	CASSPGLAGGFYNEQFF	TGTGCCAGTAGTCCGGGACTAGCGGGAGGTTTCTACAATGAGCAGTTCTTC
TRBV27	TRBJ1-5	.	TRBD1	CASSLAGTDNQPQHF	TGTGCCAGCAGTTTAGCCGGGACAGATAATCAGCCCCAGCATTTT
TRBV5-4	TRBJ1-1	.	.	CASSLAAGVSTEAFF	TGTGCCAGCAGCTTAGCAGCGGGGGTTAGCACTGAAGCTTTCTTT
TRBV5-4	TRBJ2-7	.	TRBD2	CASRPYAGGPNEQYF	TGTGCCAGCAGACCGTACGCGGGAGGGCCCAACGAGCAGTACTTC
TRBV2	TRBJ2-1	once	TRBD2	CASSWTSADEQFF	TGTGCCAGCAGTTGGACTAGCGCTGATGAGCAGTTCTTC
TRBV2	TRBJ2-1	.	TRBD2	CASSNSGGLFDEQFF	TGTGCCAGCAGTAATAGCGGGGGGCTCTTCGATGAGCAGTTCTTC
TRBV15	TRBJ1-2	.	TRBD1	CATSRDGTGGMYGYTF	TGTGCCACCAGCAGAGATGGGACAGGGGGGATGTATGGCTACACCTTC
TRBV6-5	TRBJ1-2	.	.	CASTFFRGANYGYTF	TGTGCCAGCACGTTTTTTCGGGGGGCTAACTATGGCTACACCTTC
TRBV2	TRBJ2-1	.	TRBD2	CASRAGGPNEQFF	TGTGCCAGCAGGGCGGGAGGCCCCAATGAGCAGTTCTTC
TRBV10-3	TRBJ1-1	once	TRBD1	CAISRQGRTEAFF	TGTGCCATCAGCAGACAGGGAAGGACTGAAGCTTTCTTT